Sequencing of this T cell receptor beta chain was carried out in a study of identical twins (dated by TCRdb to the mid-2010s). Background for the entire study: TCR alpha and beta repertoires from monozygotic twins, unrelated adults of various ages and cord blood were deep-sequenced to test whether fetal clonotypes persist. To rule out contamination, the twin experiments were replicated at different times with different library preparation protocols. The paper as a whole reports these results and caveats: In monozygotic twins, recombination models systematically underestimated out-of-frame TCR alpha sharing, but the models matched the sharing seen between unrelated individuals. The excess sharing between twins in beta out-of-frame sequences was weaker because fewer shared sequences reduced the signal-to-noise ratio. Because the same donors could not be followed over many years, the conclusions depended on cross-sectional statistical analysis. Zero-insertion analyses could be partly confounded by invariant T cells such as MAIT and iNKT, though diverse VJ usage argued against such confounding for most clonotypes. Abundant cord blood beta clonotypes carried fewer insertions; young adult naive repertoires showed a weaker similar trend, while memory repertoires showed none. Compared with coincidental sharing between unrelated individuals, out-of-frame TCR alpha sequences shared between twins had an excess of sequences with low generation probability.

The germline V gene specifies SGHRS as CDR1 and YFSETQ as CDR2. The CDR3, from cysteine to phenylalanine, totals 14 residues. Of all the DNA, just the CDR3 is kept, 42 bases in frame from base 1. Trimming costs V 0 bases and J 4 bases, and their ends lie 11 bases apart. Receptor amplification or capture employed 5' RACE. The sequencer listed for this sample is Illumina HiSeq 2000. Template switching added a universal primer binding site, and the final cDNA carried a unique molecular identifier that allowed TCR cDNA molecules to be counted accurately. Specific primers in the conserved constant-segment region were used to synthesize first-strand cDNA for the TCR alpha and beta chains. To control for contamination, each cDNA library was double barcoded with a SMART-Mk sample barcode plus Illumina barcodes. TruSeq adapter sequences along with Illumina sample barcodes were introduced in two successive PCR steps. The TCR alpha and beta cDNA libraries were sequenced on the Illumina HiSeq platform using custom primers. Turning to the authors' computational methods: Unique molecular identifiers were extracted from raw reads with MiGEC, and CDR3 positions were determined with MiXCR. For each individual, recombination models were inferred using an EM algorithm with the repgenHMM and IGoR tools. The tcR package in R was used for shared clonotype analysis, with sharing normalized by the product of cloneset sizes. Out-of-frame nonproductive sequences were analyzed to study raw recombination free of thymic and clonal selection effects. The raw public reads went through TCRdb reprocessing: fastp at Q25, MiXCR clone calling, in-frame beta chains kept. Rows with a matching CDR3 protein are joined into one entry that keeps the most common DNA and genes. The V and J calls were determined by TCRdb, not by the authors. The sample records some 600,000 distinct CDR3 sequences, 7% to 7.5% of which are singletons. Together, the top ten hold over 1.5% of the sample.

In its sample, this clonotype was seen a few times. There is no known antigen for this receptor. Within one base of it there is no much larger clone, and no base qualities were kept. All donors were healthy Caucasians. The twin cohort consisted of three pairs of female monozygotic twins, all aged roughly 18 to 29 years. The RNA used for TCR libraries was isolated from peripheral blood mononuclear cells. The sample was also reused in another study, on yellow fever vaccine responses in identical twins. From that second study: The authors reported that the T cell response to vaccination in identical twins appeared partly convergent and partly personalized. The study precisely tracked vaccine-responding T cell clones in identical twins.

Source material: PBMCs. The TCR was taken from a woman aged 18-29 years in good health. The rearranged chain carries TRBV5-1 and TRBJ2-7; a weak D assignment points to TRBD1 (6 bases agree). The DNA sequence is given as TGCGCCAGCAGCTTGGAACAGGGCGGGTACGAGCAGTACTTC. Translated, this is CASSLEQGGYEQYF.